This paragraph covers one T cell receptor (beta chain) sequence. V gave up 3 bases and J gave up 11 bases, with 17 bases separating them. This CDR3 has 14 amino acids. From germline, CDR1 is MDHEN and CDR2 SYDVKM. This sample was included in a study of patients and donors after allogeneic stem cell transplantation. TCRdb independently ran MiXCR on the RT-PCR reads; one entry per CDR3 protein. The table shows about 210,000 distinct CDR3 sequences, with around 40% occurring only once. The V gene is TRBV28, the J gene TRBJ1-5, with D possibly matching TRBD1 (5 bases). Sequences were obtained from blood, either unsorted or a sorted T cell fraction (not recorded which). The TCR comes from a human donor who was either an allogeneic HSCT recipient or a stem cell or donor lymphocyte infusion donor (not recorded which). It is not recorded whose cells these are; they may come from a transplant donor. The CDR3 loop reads CASSLRQFQVAQHF. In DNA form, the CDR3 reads TGTGCCAGCAGTTTGAGACAGTTTCAAGTGGCCCAGCATTTT.